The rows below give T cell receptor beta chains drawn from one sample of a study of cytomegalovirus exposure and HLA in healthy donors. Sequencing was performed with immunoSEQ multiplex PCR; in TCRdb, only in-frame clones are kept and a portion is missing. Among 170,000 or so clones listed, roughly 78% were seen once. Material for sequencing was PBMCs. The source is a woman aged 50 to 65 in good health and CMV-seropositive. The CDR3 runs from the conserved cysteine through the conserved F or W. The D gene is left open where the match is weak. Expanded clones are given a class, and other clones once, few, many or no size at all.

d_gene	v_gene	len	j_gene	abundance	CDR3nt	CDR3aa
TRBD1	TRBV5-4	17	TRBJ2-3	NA	TGTGCCAGCAGCTTGGGACAGGGTATACGAGCGACAGATACGCAGTATTTT	CASSLGQGIRATDTQYF
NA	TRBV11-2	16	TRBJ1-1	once	TGTGCCAGCAGCTTGTGGGTTACAGATATGAACACTGAAGCTTTCTTT	CASSLWVTDMNTEAFF
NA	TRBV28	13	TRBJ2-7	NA	TGTGCCAGCAGTTTAGCCCTAGCCTACGAGCAGTACTTC	CASSLALAYEQYF
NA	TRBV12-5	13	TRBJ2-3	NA	TGTGCTAGTGCCTCCTCCGGAGCAGATACGCAGTATTTT	CASASSGADTQYF
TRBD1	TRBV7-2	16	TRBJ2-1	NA	TGTGCCAGCAGCTTAGCGGGACAGGCGATTTACAATGAGCAGTTCTTC	CASSLAGQAIYNEQFF
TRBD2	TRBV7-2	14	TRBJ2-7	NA	TGTGCCAGCAGCTTAAAGCGGGAGTCATGGGAGCAGTACTTC	CASSLKRESWEQYF
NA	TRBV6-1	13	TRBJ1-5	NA	TGTGCCAGCAGACTCTATAGCAATCAGCCCCAGCATTTT	CASRLYSNQPQHF
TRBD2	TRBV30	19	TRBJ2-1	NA	TGTGCCTGGAGTGTACTACTAGCGGGGAGGACTTCCCATTTGCGAGAGCAGTTCTTC	CAWSVLLAGRTSHLREQFF
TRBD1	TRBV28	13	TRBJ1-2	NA	TGTGCCAGCAGTCAGGGGGCAGACTATGGCTACACCTTC	CASSQGADYGYTF
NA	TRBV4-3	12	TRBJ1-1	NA	TGCGCCAGCAGATCGGGGGACACTGAAGCTTTCTTT	CASRSGDTEAFF
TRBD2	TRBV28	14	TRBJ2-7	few	TGTGCCAGCAACCCCGGGGGGGGTGGGTACGAGCAGTACTTC	CASNPGGGGYEQYF
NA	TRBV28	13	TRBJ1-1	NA	TGTGCCAGCAGTCCCATGAGCCCATTTGAAGCTTTCTTT	CASSPMSPFEAFF
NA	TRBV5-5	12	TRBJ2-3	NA	TGTGCCAGCAGCTTGGAGGTAGGGGGACGCTTTTTT	CASSLEVGGRFF
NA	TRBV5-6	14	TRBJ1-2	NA	TGTGCCAGCAGCGAGGGGGGGCAGGGCTATGGCTACACCTTC	CASSEGGQGYGYTF
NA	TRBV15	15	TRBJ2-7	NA	TGTGCCACCAGCAGAGCGATTCTAGGAATCTACGAGCAGTACTTC	CATSRAILGIYEQYF
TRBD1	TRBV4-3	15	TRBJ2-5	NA	TGCGCCAGCAGCCAAGAATACAGGGGGAGGGAGACCCAGTACTTC	CASSQEYRGRETQYF